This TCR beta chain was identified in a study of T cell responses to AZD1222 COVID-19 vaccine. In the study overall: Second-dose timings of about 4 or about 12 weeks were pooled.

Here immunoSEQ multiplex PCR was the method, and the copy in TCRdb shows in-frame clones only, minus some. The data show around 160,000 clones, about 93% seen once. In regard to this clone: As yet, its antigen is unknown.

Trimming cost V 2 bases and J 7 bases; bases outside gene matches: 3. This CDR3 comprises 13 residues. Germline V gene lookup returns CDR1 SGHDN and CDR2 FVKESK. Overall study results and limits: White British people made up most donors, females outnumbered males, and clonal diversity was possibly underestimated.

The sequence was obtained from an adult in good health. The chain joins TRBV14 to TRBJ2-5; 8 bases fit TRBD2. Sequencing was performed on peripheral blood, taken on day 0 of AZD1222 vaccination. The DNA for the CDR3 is TGTGCCAGCAGCCAATACACTAGCGGGACCCAGTACTTC. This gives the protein CASSQYTSGTQYF.